Below, 8 T cell receptor beta chains from the same sample are listed, as sequenced in a study of cytomegalovirus exposure and HLA in healthy donors. With 60 Vbeta and 13 Jbeta primers, the PCR was carried out. Sequencing used immunoSEQ multiplex PCR; TCRdb keeps in-frame clones, though not all of them. The data contain about 170,000 clones, around 74% of them singletons. Specimen: PBMCs. The receptors stem from a female donor in good health and CMV-seronegative.

This clone was picked up one time. This rearrangement joins TRBV30 to TRBJ2-6; D may be TRBD1 (6 bases). The CDR3 runs to 16 residues. The germline CDR1 and CDR2 sequences are GTSNPN and SVGIG (reference sequence). V shed 5 bases and J shed 2 bases, with 16 bases lying between them. The CDR3 sequence: CAWGPQGRAGANVLTF. CDR3 bases: TGTGCCTGGGGCCCACAGGGCAGGGCTGGGGCCAACGTCCTGACTTTC.

This chain uses TRBV6-1 with TRBJ1-5, with TRBD1 as a possible D gene (5 bases). CDR1 is MNHNS and CDR2 is SASEGT in the germline V gene. This CDR3 is 13 amino acids long. V lost 3 bases, J lost 6 bases, and 9 bases lay in between. CDR3 coding DNA: TGTGCCAGCAGTGAGACCAGGGTTCAGCCCCAGCATTTT. It translates to CASSETRVQPQHF.

V and J are TRBV7-3 and TRBJ2-7; 8 nucleotides align to TRBD2. The V and J ends lost 4 bases and 1 base, in that order; junction bases with no gene match: 3. CDR1 SGHTA and CDR2 FQGTGA come from the germline V gene. The CDR3 length is 14 residues. The CDR3 nucleotides are TGTGCCAGCAGCTATACTAGCGGATCCTACGAGCAGTACTTC. Its protein product is CASSYTSGSYEQYF.

The V gene is TRBV6-1, the J gene TRBJ2-7, with 9 bases identical to TRBD1. The CDR3 runs to 14 residues. Germline CDR1 is MNHNS and CDR2 is SASEGT. Trimming took 10 bases from V and 4 from J; bases not matched to a gene: 11. For the CDR3, the DNA is TGTGCCATCCAGGGGAGAGACAGGGGGTACGAGCAGTACTTC. Its protein is CAIQGRDRGYEQYF.

This clone was detected only a few times. The gene calls are TRBV6-6 and TRBJ1-1; 7 bases map to TRBD1. The V segment lost 5 bases and the J segment 6 bases; nucleotides outside the gene matches: 3. Germline V lookup: CDR1 MNHNY, CDR2 SVGAGI (reference sequence). This CDR3 has 12 residues. DNA for the CDR3: TGTGCCAGCAGTCCGCAGGGGGCTGAAGCTTTCTTT. The encoded protein is CASSPQGAEAFF.

The chain links TRBV5-1 to TRBJ1-1; 7 nucleotides align to TRBD1. V was clipped by 3 bases and J by 1 base; unmatched bases: 9. The CDR3 has 16 amino acids. The germline gives CDR1 SGHRS, CDR2 YFSETQ. The CDR3 sequence: CASSWGDSPPNTEAFF. CDR3 DNA: TGCGCCAGCAGCTGGGGGGACAGCCCCCCGAACACTGAAGCTTTCTTT.

CDR3 sequence: CASKKSAVSSPLHF. In DNA, the CDR3 is TGTGCCAGTAAAAAATCGGCGGTTAGTTCACCCCTCCACTTT. This chain connects TRBV19 to TRBJ1-6; D uncertain. The germline gives CDR1 LNHDA, CDR2 SQIVND (reference sequence). The CDR3 spans 14 residues. V was trimmed by 7 bases and J by 9 bases, leaving 16 bases between them.

This clone has a handful of counts. This sequence joins TRBV5-6 and TRBJ2-6; no clear D. This CDR3 spans 15 amino acids. CDR1 is SGHDT and CDR2 is YYEEEE in the germline V gene. V lost 3 bases and J lost 2, with 9 bases in between. The CDR3 sequence: CASSSWPPGANVLTF. In DNA, the CDR3 is TGTGCCAGCAGCTCGTGGCCTCCTGGGGCCAACGTCCTGACTTTC.